This T cell receptor (beta chain) was documented in a study of spatial heterogeneity in lung cancer. Overall study context: Sequencing consistently turned up more beta-chain sequences than alpha-chain sequences. Raw reads contained each unique TCR and UMI combination more than ten times on average.

From germline, CDR1 is SGHTA and CDR2 FQGNSA. The CDR3 spans 16 residues. V lost 1 base and J lost 5; bases outside the gene matches: 7. This clonotype was picked up many times. Time point specified: sample taken at primary tumor resection. The donors, around 71 patients with untreated early-stage non-small cell lung cancer, provided the samples. Sequencing of whole RNA from tumor, nontumor lung or frozen PBMC involved no sorting. MiXCR was run by TCRdb on the 5' RACE reads, yielding one entry per CDR3 protein. The data show about 40,000 distinct CDR3 sequences, 5% to 6.5% seen once. The chain links TRBV7-2 to TRBJ2-3; 9 bases line up with TRBD1. The origin of this receptor is a female donor with early-stage non-small cell lung cancer. The sample was PBMCs, taken at surgery. The CDR3, as DNA: TGTGCCAGCAGCTTAGGGGGACAGGGCAGGGGAGATACGCAGTATTTT. It yields the protein CASSLGGQGRGDTQYF.